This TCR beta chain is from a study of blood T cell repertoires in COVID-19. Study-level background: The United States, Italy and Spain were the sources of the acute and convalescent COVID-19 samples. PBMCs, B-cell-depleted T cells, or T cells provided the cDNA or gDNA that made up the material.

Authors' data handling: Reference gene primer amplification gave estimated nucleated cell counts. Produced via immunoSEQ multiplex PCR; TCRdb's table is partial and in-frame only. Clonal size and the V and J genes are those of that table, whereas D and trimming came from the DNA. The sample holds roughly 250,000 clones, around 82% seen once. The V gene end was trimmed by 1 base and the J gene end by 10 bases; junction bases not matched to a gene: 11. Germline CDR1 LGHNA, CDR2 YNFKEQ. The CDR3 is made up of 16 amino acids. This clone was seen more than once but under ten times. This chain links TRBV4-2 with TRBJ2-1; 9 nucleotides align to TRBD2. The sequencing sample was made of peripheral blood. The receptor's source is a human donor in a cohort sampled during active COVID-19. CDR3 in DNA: TGTGCCAGCAGCCAAGGTAGCGGGAGTGGGGCAAGCGAGCAGTTCTTC. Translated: CASSQGSGSGASEQFF.